This is a list of T cell receptor beta chains from one sample in a study of blood T cells in healthy people across ages. TCRdb reprocessed the 5' RACE reads via MiXCR and lists one record per CDR3 protein. Seen here are roughly 560,000 distinct CDR3 sequences, 24% observed once, and the top ten hold roughly 9.4%. This sample was shared with a second study, whose subject was T cells of mothers and their children.

Sequencing used blood. Every receptor here comes from a boy under 18 in good health. Each CDR3 is given with its conserved first and last residue. Each record gives: clone size, J gene, D gene, CDR3 length, V gene, CDR3 DNA, CDR3 protein. The D gene is left open where the match is weak. Size tells how often a clone was seen (once, few, many) or the class of an expanded clone, and some rows leave it out.

few	TRBJ2-7	TRBD2	16	TRBV29-1	TGCAGCGTTGAAACTACATTAGGCGGGGGGCCCTACGAGCAGTACTTC	CSVETTLGGGPYEQYF
few	TRBJ2-7	TRBD1	15	TRBV3-1	TGTGCCAGCAGCCAAGCGACAGGGGGCTCCTACGAGCAGTACTTC	CASSQATGGSYEQYF
few	TRBJ2-7	TRBD2	15	TRBV7-2	TGTGCCAGCAGCTTCCTGACTAGCGGGTTGTACGAGCAGTACTTC	CASSFLTSGLYEQYF
.	TRBJ1-1	.	13	TRBV2	TGTGCCAACCCACGAAGACCTAGCACTGAAGCTTTCTTT	CANPRRPSTEAFF
.	TRBJ2-6	.	15	TRBV27	TGTGCCAGCACCGGGCAGTACTCTGGGGCCAACGTCCCGACTTTC	CASTGQYSGANVPTF
many	TRBJ1-5	TRBD1	14	TRBV29-1	TGCAGCGTGGGGACAGGGGCCAGCAATCAGCCCCAGCATTTT	CSVGTGASNQPQHF
few	TRBJ2-5	.	15	TRBV28	TGTGCCAGCAGTTCTCCGGACAGATACAAAGAGACCCAGTACTTC	CASSSPDRYKETQYF
.	TRBJ1-2	.	19	TRBV25-1	TGTGCCAGCAGTGAATATCCGTCCGCCTGGCGAGGGTCATTCTATGGCTACACCTTC	CASSEYPSAWRGSFYGYTF
.	TRBJ2-5	TRBD1	13	TRBV29-1	TGCAGCGTTGAACCCGGGACAGAAGAGACCCAGTACTTC	CSVEPGTEETQYF
.	TRBJ2-7	TRBD1	13	TRBV7-2	TGTGCCAGCAGCCAGACAGGGTTCTACGAGCAGTACTTC	CASSQTGFYEQYF
.	TRBJ1-1	.	16	TRBV5-1	TGCGCCAGCAGCGCGAGGGGTGGACCGGGGAACACTGAAGCTTTCTTT	CASSARGGPGNTEAFF
.	TRBJ2-1	.	15	TRBV5-1	TGCGCCAGCAGCTTGCGCGGGGAGAAGGGCAATGAGCAGTTCTTC	CASSLRGEKGNEQFF
.	TRBJ2-1	.	17	TRBV4-3	TGCGCCAGCAGCGAGATTAGGGTGGGTTGGAGGGGGAATGAGCAGTTCTTC	CASSEIRVGWRGNEQFF
.	TRBJ2-7	TRBD2	16	TRBV28	TGTGCCAGCAGTTCCCCTCAACGGGGGGGTTCCTTCGAGCAGTACTTC	CASSSPQRGGSFEQYF
.	TRBJ2-7	.	13	TRBV7-2	TGTGCCAGCATCTTACGGACAGCCTACGAGCAGTACTTC	CASILRTAYEQYF
.	TRBJ2-1	.	13	TRBV4-2	TGTGCCAGCAGCCCGACTAGAGGGGATGAGCAGTTCTTC	CASSPTRGDEQFF
few	TRBJ2-3	.	14	TRBV29-1	TGCAGCGTGAGGGGACCGAGTACCCAAGATACGCAGTATTTT	CSVRGPSTQDTQYF
.	TRBJ1-3	.	11	TRBV29-1	TGCAGCGTTGAAGGTGGAAACACCGTATATTTT	CSVEGGNTVYF
few	TRBJ2-5	TRBD2	15	TRBV11-2	TGTGCCAGCAGCCATAAACTGGCTAGCGGGACTTCCGAGTTCTTC	CASSHKLASGTSEFF
few	TRBJ1-6	.	15	TRBV4-3	TGCGCCAGCAGCCCTGGAGAGGGGGTCAATTCACCCCTCCACTTT	CASSPGEGVNSPLHF
.	TRBJ2-1	TRBD1	14	TRBV7-9	TGTGCCAGCACCCTGACAGGGGTTTACAATGAGCAGTTCTTC	CASTLTGVYNEQFF
.	TRBJ2-6	.	14	TRBV29-1	TGCAGCGTTCCAACAGGCTCTGGGGCCAACGTCCTGACTTTC	CSVPTGSGANVLTF
.	TRBJ2-5	TRBD2	16	TRBV27	TGTGCCAGCAGTTCTCGCCTAGCGGGGGCCCAAGAGGCCCAGTACTTC	CASSSRLAGAQEAQYF
few	TRBJ2-1	.	16	TRBV12-3/TRBV12-4	TGTGCCAGCAGTGACGAGACGAGGTTACCACACAATGAGCAGTTCTTC	CASSDETRLPHNEQFF
few	TRBJ2-2	.	12	TRBV18	TGTGCCAGCTCACCGACGGCCGGGGAGCTGTTTTTT	CASSPTAGELFF
.	TRBJ2-1	.	13	TRBV24-1	TGTGCCACCAGTGCACAGGGCCCCAATGAGCAGTTCTTC	CATSAQGPNEQFF
.	TRBJ2-7	TRBD1	15	TRBV2	TGTGCCAGCAGTAACCGGGACAGTGGGACCTACGAGCAGTACTTC	CASSNRDSGTYEQYF
.	TRBJ2-5	.	13	TRBV28	TGTGCCGCTGGGGTGTTCGATGGAGAGACCCAGTACTTC	CAAGVFDGETQYF
few	TRBJ1-2	.	14	TRBV29-1	TGCAGCGTTGAAACCCCGAGAGCTAACTATGGCTACACCTTC	CSVETPRANYGYTF
few	TRBJ2-3	TRBD2	14	TRBV20-1	TGCAGTGCTAGTCCCCTAGCGGAGAGAGATACGCAGTATTTT	CSASPLAERDTQYF
many	TRBJ2-4	.	13	TRBV29-1	TGCAGCGCTGCTAGGGGAGCGAAAAACATTCAGTACTTC	CSAARGAKNIQYF
few	TRBJ2-4	.	14	TRBV27	TGTGCCAGCAGTAGGGCCAGAGGTGATGACATTCAGTACTTC	CASSRARGDDIQYF
.	TRBJ2-1	TRBD1	14	TRBV6-2/TRBV6-3	TGTGCCAGCAGTTCCCAGGGACAGCTCAATGAGCAGTTCTTC	CASSSQGQLNEQFF
once	TRBJ2-6	.	15	TRBV7-6	TGTGCCGCGACGCAGGGGTGGGGTGGGGCCAACGTCCTGACTTTC	CAATQGWGGANVLTF
few	TRBJ2-6	.	16	TRBV7-3	TGTGCCAGCAGCTTACAAATGGTCTCTGGGGCCAACGTCCTGACTTTC	CASSLQMVSGANVLTF
.	TRBJ2-1	.	14	TRBV4-1	TGCGCCAGCAGCCTCGATGCGGCGAACAATGAGCAGTTCTTC	CASSLDAANNEQFF
.	TRBJ2-1	TRBD1	10	TRBV20-1	TGCAGTGCTTGGACAGGGAAACAGTTCTTC	CSAWTGKQFF
.	TRBJ2-4	.	14	TRBV12-3/TRBV12-4	TGTGCCAGCAGTAATAACAGGGAAGGTAGCATTCAGTACTTC	CASSNNREGSIQYF
few	TRBJ2-1	TRBD2	18	TRBV4-3	TGCGCCAGCAGCCAAGATTTTGTAGCGGGGCCCCTCTACAATGAGCAGTTCTTC	CASSQDFVAGPLYNEQFF
.	TRBJ2-5	TRBD2	16	TRBV4-3	TGCGCCAGCAGCCAAGAAAGCGGGGGGCCCCAAGAGACCCAGTACTTC	CASSQESGGPQETQYF
.	TRBJ1-4	.	14	TRBV18	TGTGCCAGCTCACCGCGCAGCGGGAATGAAAAACTGTTTTTT	CASSPRSGNEKLFF
few	TRBJ2-7	TRBD1	13	TRBV6-5	TGTGCCGGTAGACAGGGGGCTATATACGAGCAGTACTTC	CAGRQGAIYEQYF
.	TRBJ1-3	TRBD1	14	TRBV25-1	TGCGCCAGCAGAACCACAGGGGAAAGAAACACCATATATTTT	CASRTTGERNTIYF
few	TRBJ2-7	.	16	TRBV4-2	TGTGCCAGCAGCCGGCCCAGGGCGGGTAGCTCCTACGAGCAGTACTTC	CASSRPRAGSSYEQYF
.	TRBJ2-5	.	13	TRBV6-2/TRBV6-3	TGTGCCAGCGAAAAAGAAGCTAGAGAGACCCAGTACTTC	CASEKEARETQYF
few	TRBJ1-4	TRBD1	15	TRBV4-1	TGCGCCAGCAGCCAAGTGGGAACAGGGGGTGAAAAACTGTTTTTT	CASSQVGTGGEKLFF
.	TRBJ1-4	.	13	TRBV6-5	TGTGCCACGTGGGCAGCCCAAAATGAAAAACTGTTTTTT	CATWAAQNEKLFF
.	TRBJ2-3	TRBD2	17	TRBV11-2	TGTGCCAGCAGCTTAGAGGGGCCGACGGGGGGGTCAGATACGCAGTATTTT	CASSLEGPTGGSDTQYF
.	TRBJ1-4	.	15	TRBV5-4	TGTGCCAGCAGCTTGACCACGCAACCTGGGGAAAAACTGTTTTTT	CASSLTTQPGEKLFF
.	TRBJ1-2	.	13	TRBV12-3/TRBV12-4	TGTGCCAGCACACCGGGGGGGAACTATGGCTACACCTTC	CASTPGGNYGYTF